This T cell receptor (beta chain) was recorded in a study of cytomegalovirus exposure and HLA in healthy donors (dated by TCRdb to 2016 to 2017). Background for the entire study: In an earlier analysis of fewer than 750 of the donors, 250 to 300 Gb of sequence data and 117 million unique TCR beta sequences from about 180 million T cells were reported. In a later genetic analysis, genome-wide SNP genotypes for about three fifths of the roughly 670 donors were used, and that subset was treated as a discovery cohort. Several DR-DQ haplotypes were handled as single units for association and clustering, since linkage in the cohort was strong. The study used immunosequencing to profile the T cell repertoires of some 600 subjects and linked those repertoires to cytomegalovirus serostatus. In addition to the first cohort of 650 to 800 subjects, a separate validation cohort of 120 different subjects was used. A later analysis re-analyzed previously published TCR beta repertoires from 650 to 800 donors and added high-resolution HLA genotyping to study TCR occurrence patterns. The number of donors typed differed by locus, with about 629-630 for A, B, C, DRB1 and DQB1, 522 for DQA1, about 610 for DPA1, and roughly 450 for DPB1. Donor age, sex, ethnicity and CMV serostatus were compiled alongside the repertoire data. To predict cytomegalovirus infection status, the study brought together high-throughput TCR immunosequencing, statistical association of individual TCRs with disease status, and machine learning. About 300 gigabases of sequencing data and tens of millions of unique TCR sequences were included in an early release covering around 650 HLA-typed donors. An earlier analysis of 450 to 750 of the donors used high-throughput TCR beta sequencing to judge whether each TCR beta V gene segment behaved as functional or pseudogenic. Among the roughly 370 genotyped donors, about 83% belonged to the genetic ancestry cluster associated with self-reported Caucasian donors. Rather than drawing on any new phenotypic data, the later analysis identified candidate immune exposures from TCR beta sequences and the way those sequences occurred across donors. Among around 400 genotyped donors of the cohort, an average of approximately 240,000 unique TCR beta nucleotide sequences was sequenced per donor, of which roughly 17% were non-productive. Every repertoire in the discovery cohort had been generated on one and the same sequencing platform. The study was designed to test whether signatures of past pathogen exposure could be identified by cataloging public T cell receptors. HLA typing included class I and class II loci at four-digit resolution. Broader findings and caveats from the paper: Across donors, most TCR sequences were observed very rarely, whereas some public TCRs were present in many individuals. In a later analysis, HLA-associated TCR beta chains showed more clonal expansion and lower generation probabilities than non-associated chains that were equally common. In vitro tests confirmed that a few of the cytomegalovirus-associated TCR beta chains recognize cytomegalovirus antigens. In a later genetic analysis, a missense DCLRE1C variant was associated with V-gene and J-gene trimming of TCR beta chains, and the association was replicated in an independent cohort. CMV serostatus was the only immune exposure information available for the cohort. In a later genetic analysis, fewer N-insertions in productive TCRs were reported among donors in an Asian-associated ancestry cluster than the 666-donor mean. Some IMGT-functional V segments, including TRBV6-2 and TRBV6-3, could not be told apart with the 87-base-pair reads, so those segments were excluded. The cohort was sequenced for TCR beta chains only, and without alpha or paired-chain data the features that could be detected were limited. The study listed 170 or so TCR beta chains as associated with cytomegalovirus. The authors suggested that the approach could potentially be extended to other disease states and immunological phenotypes. A further reported finding was that TCR beta sequences accurately predicted the HLA-A and HLA-B alleles for most subjects in the first cohort. In a later analysis, the rate of TCR association differed among HLA loci, with DRB1 alleles having the most associated TCRs and HLA-C alleles having the fewest. A cluster of highly shared sequence variants was judged likely to represent a technical artifact of the sequencing pipeline. Because HLA typing was unavailable for some donors at each locus, only the typed subset was used in association tests. A later analysis found that most CMV-associated TCR beta chains appeared HLA-restricted, with HLA associations seemingly driven largely by CMV exposure. In a later analysis, 15,000 to 20,000 TCR beta sequences were associated with specific HLA alleles at a false discovery rate of 0.05. Linkage disequilibrium might explain the correlated functional status among segregating V segments, but an unknown experimental factor could not be excluded. A later analysis reported that several top co-occurrence clusters appeared linked to parvovirus B19, influenza, CMV and Epstein-Barr virus. When HLA alleles, especially DR and DQ, strongly co-occurred, TCR associations were difficult to assign to individual alleles. The presence/absence analyses assumed that sequencing depth was roughly uniform across donors, and that assumption may not be true. Because counts were too low, seventeen rarely observed V segments, including chromosome 9 orphons, were left out of the earlier analysis of some 640 of the donors. In both the original and validation cohorts, the classifier was reported to diagnose cytomegalovirus status with high specificity and sensitivity. In an earlier analysis of over 550 of the donors, most TCR beta V segments were observed in productive rearrangements about 90% or about 30% of the time, broadly matching IMGT annotations.

Cut back by 5 bases and 5 bases, the V and J ends lie 13 bases apart. The CDR3 spans 13 residues, from the cysteine through the phenylalanine. CDR3 DNA only is kept here, 39 bases in frame from base 1. Looking up the germline V gene yields CDR1 SGHTA and CDR2 FQGNSA. This clone was recorded a few times. No cognate antigen has been identified for it. No clone much larger than this one lies a single base away; base qualities are absent. The cohort consisted of more than 650 healthy bone marrow donors. Cohort members were all nominally healthy when sampled, although unrecorded immune exposures were likely present. The donor tested CMV seropositive, placing the donor among the roughly 270 seropositive members of the cohort. A peripheral blood sample was collected from each donor, and TCR beta sequencing was performed on peripheral blood mononuclear cells. Genomic DNA extraction from the blood cell samples was performed with the Qiagen DNeasy Blood Extraction Kit.

The library was made by the immunoSEQ multiplex PCR assay. For the multiplex PCR, a mixture combining 60 forward primers for TCR Vbeta segments and 13 reverse primers for TCR Jbeta segments was used. The CDR3 region of rearranged TCR beta genes was amplified from genomic DNA with a multiplex PCR assay. The amplified TCR beta libraries were sequenced on the Illumina HiSeq System as 87-base-pair reads. Per the original workflow: A later analysis counted approximately 84 million unique TCR beta chains across the roughly 700 repertoires, and 10 million to 11 million of these chains were shared by at least two donors. Raw reads were error-corrected and collapsed into unique sequences by a nearest-neighbor algorithm in which closely related sequences were merged to remove PCR and sequencing errors. CDR3 sequences were aligned to IMGT reference sequences to assign V, D and J gene segments. For a sequence to be retained, at least a six-nucleotide match to both a V gene segment and a J gene segment was required. A rearrangement counted as productive if the CDR3 had no stop codons and remained in frame with V and J, and every other rearrangement counted as non-productive. Following IMGT convention, CDR3 was defined as the stretch from the second conserved V-encoded cysteine to the conserved J-encoded phenylalanine. The earlier analysis of about 560 of the donors excluded any sequence lacking an unambiguous match to a single V gene segment. An earlier analysis of 587 of the donors classified V segments as functional when productive rearrangements were above 56.7% and as segregating when the standard deviation between donors was above 5%. To diagnose cytomegalovirus status from the catalog of TCR beta chain sequences, a statistical classification framework was built. A later analysis assigned V and J genes by comparing TCR nucleotide sequences with IMGT/GENE-DB human TR gene sequences. A later analysis assigned CDR3 sequences and most-parsimonious VDJ recombination scenarios with the TCRdist pipeline. In a later analysis, every TCR beta chain was defined by the combination of its CDR3 amino acid sequence and its V-gene family, and reads without a unique V-gene family were dropped. To address suspected cross-contamination and a sequencing artifact, a later analysis removed 450 to 700 highly shared, low-generation-probability nucleotide sequences. For each public chain, a later analysis derived a clonal expansion index from normalized ranks of inferred template counts within each repertoire. A later analysis computed generation probabilities with a VDJ recombination model fitted to out-of-frame rearrangements, and checked the results against IGoR. A later analysis scored TCR-TCR, TCR-HLA and TCR-CMV co-occurrence with hypergeometric tests, applying a repertoire-size bias correction to TCR pairs. A later analysis estimated false discovery rates by permuting HLA or CMV assignments 20 times. A later analysis grouped co-occurring TCRs with DBSCAN, adding TCRdist sequence similarity when clustering within HLA-allele-positive subsets. For co-occurrence clustering, repertoires with fewer than 30,000 or more than 120,000 public chains were excluded, along with four or five repertoires with anomalous nucleotide sharing. Entries here come from immuneACCESS through TCRdb and include only in-frame sequences with V and J called. Some clones fail to appear in such tables; in the studies checked, an unresolved V gene covers under half of the shortfall, and the cause of the remainder is unknown. V and J calls and clone size are those listed in that table; D and trimming were worked out from the DNA. Counted in this sample were roughly 150,000 clones; roughly 80% of them appeared once. The ten largest clones take up roughly 4% of the sample.

The source is a woman in her forties in good health and CMV-seropositive. Sequencing was carried out using PBMCs. The receptor chain draws on TRBV7-2 and TRBJ2-7; 6 matching bases give a weak D call of TRBD1. In nucleotides, the sequence is TGTGCCAGCAGCCCGCAGGGGTTGGACGAGCAGTACTTC. Protein translation: CASSPQGLDEQYF.